The 22 T cell receptor beta chains given below trace back to one sample, sequenced in a study of shared clonotypes between healthy human individuals. Terminally differentiated effector memory CD45RA+ cells were excluded by CCR7 positive selection of CD45RO-negative cells. The table came from immunoSEQ multiplex PCR; TCRdb's copy has only in-frame clones and leaves some out. The sample yields hundreds of thousands of clones, roughly 98% seen once. The sequenced material came from naive CD8+ T cells sorted from blood. These receptor sequences come from a young man in good health.

The chain uses TRBV13 and TRBJ2-5, with D hard to call. V lost 2 bases and J lost 0, with 7 bases in between. CDR1 is PRHDT and CDR2 is FYEKMQ in the germline V gene (reference sequence). The CDR3 loop spans 14 amino acids. CDR3 in DNA: TGTGCCAGCAGCTTACAAGGTCACCAAGAGACCCAGTACTTC. It is translated as CASSLQGHQETQYF.

The gene calls are TRBV30 and TRBJ2-2; 9 bases agree with TRBD2. This CDR3 comprises 16 residues. V dropped 1 base and J dropped 3; count of bases not matched to a gene: 6. CDR1 and CDR2 (germline): GTSNPN, SVGIG (reference sequence). CDR3: CAWSGTSGRYTGELFF. Written as DNA, the CDR3 is TGTGCCTGGAGTGGGACCAGCGGGAGGTACACCGGGGAGCTGTTTTTT.

This rearrangement joins TRBV28 to TRBJ1-5; 8 nucleotides align to TRBD1. The junction had 16 bases not matched to a gene; V was cut back by 4 bases and J by 11 bases. This CDR3 is built from 16 residues. The V gene's germline CDR1 is MDHEN and CDR2 SYDVKM. The CDR3 coding sequence is TGTGCCAGCAGTTCCCCCCGACAGGGGAGACTTTCCGCCCAGCATTTT. Protein: CASSSPRQGRLSAQHF.

The chain joins TRBV2 to TRBJ2-7; the D gene is possibly TRBD1 (6 bases). CDR1 is SNHLY, CDR2 FYNNEI, per germline. The V and J ends lost 10 bases and 1 base respectively, with 11 bases between them. CDR3 length equals 12 residues. The CDR3 here is CATRGQSYEQYF. CDR3 nucleotide sequence: TGTGCCACCAGGGGACAATCCTACGAGCAGTACTTC. Based on the CDR3 plus reference TRBV2 and TRBJ2-7, the full variable domain is EPEVTQTPSHQVTQMGQEVILRCVPISNHLYFYWYRQILGQKVEFLVSFYNNEISEKSEIFDDQFSVERPDGSNFTLKIRSTKLEDSAMYFCATRGQSYEQYFGPGTRLTVT.

The chain links TRBV27 to TRBJ1-1; D may be TRBD1 (5 bases). Germline lookup yields CDR1 MNHEY and CDR2 SMNVEV (reference sequence). V lost 1 base and J lost 0, with 12 bases in between. The CDR3 length is 16 residues. The CDR3 sequence: CASSLFGGGMNTEAFF. CDR3 nucleotide sequence: TGTGCCAGCAGTTTATTCGGGGGAGGCATGAACACTGAAGCTTTCTTT.

This rearrangement joins TRBV5-1 to TRBJ2-7; D assignment may be TRBD1 or TRBD2 (5 bases each). The CDR3 has 13 residues. With 0 bases removed from V and 6 bases from J, the gap between germline ends came to 10 bases. From germline, CDR1 is SGHRS and CDR2 YFSETQ. In DNA, the CDR3 is TGCGCCAGCAGCTTGGCCTTCGGGGCCGAGCAGTACTTC. Translated, it gives CASSLAFGAEQYF.

V is TRBV10-3 and J is TRBJ1-2; 7 bases align to TRBD1. Unmatched junction bases numbered 5, after V lost 2 bases and J lost 8 bases. The germline gives CDR1 ENHRY, CDR2 SYGVKD. The CDR3 has 13 residues. The CDR3 DNA follows: TGTGCCATCAGTGAGGTACAGGGGAACGGCTACACCTTC. Translating gives CAISEVQGNGYTF.

Turning to this clone: The sample holds other DNA sequences that translate to the same CDR3. This chain connects TRBV28 to TRBJ2-2; D is unclear. Trimming shortened V by 1 base and J by 3 bases, and 3 bases separated the two germline ends. Germline V CDR1 and CDR2: MDHEN, SYDVKM. The CDR3 length is 13 residues. The CDR3 region is CASSLLDTGELFF. In DNA, the CDR3 is TGTGCCAGCAGTTTATTGGACACCGGGGAGCTGTTTTTT.

The V call is TRBV7-9, the J call TRBJ2-7, with D possibly TRBD1 on 5 matching bases. Trimming took 3 bases from V and 3 from J, leaving 9 bases between them. Germline CDR1 reads SEHNR; CDR2 reads FQNEAQ (reference sequence). This CDR3 is built from 13 residues. This CDR3 reads CASSFETVYEQYF. CDR3 nucleotide sequence: TGTGCCAGCAGCTTCGAGACAGTCTACGAGCAGTACTTC. Full variable domain (missing parts from reference TRBV7-9 and TRBJ2-7): DTGVSQNPRHKITKRGQNVTFRCDPISEHNRLYWYRQTLGQGPEFLTYFQNEAQLEKSRLLSDRFSAERPKGSFSTLEIQRTEQGDSAMYLCASSFETVYEQYFGPGTRLTVT.

This chain joins TRBV9 and TRBJ2-3; D is unresolved. V lost 4 bases and J lost 5, with 17 bases in between. In germline, CDR1 is SGDLS, CDR2 YYNGEE. The CDR3 has 15 residues. DNA for the CDR3: TGTGCCAGCAGCCCGTTTACGTTAATCGGAGATACGCAGTATTTT. The encoded protein is CASSPFTLIGDTQYF.

V is TRBV19 and J is TRBJ2-2; 10 nucleotides match TRBD1. The CDR3 runs 16 residues. The ends lost 4 bases at V and 4 bases at J; junction bases unmatched: 6. CDR1 and CDR2 (germline): LNHDA, SQIVND (reference sequence). CDR3: CASSNPGTGATGELFF. The CDR3 bases are TGTGCCAGTAGTAACCCCGGGACAGGGGCCACCGGGGAGCTGTTTTTT.

The V gene is TRBV9, the J gene TRBJ1-4; D ambiguous. Trimming left V 0 bases short and J 10 bases short, with 16 bases between. This CDR3 contains 15 residues. Germline assignment: CDR1 SGDLS and CDR2 YYNGEE. The CDR3 protein is CASSVGYSAVGKLFF. The CDR3 DNA reads as TGTGCCAGCAGCGTAGGATACAGCGCCGTCGGAAAACTGTTTTTT.

On this clone: Other nucleotide sequences from this sample produce the same CDR3. This chain connects TRBV5-1 to TRBJ2-7; D gene uncertain. Looked up from germline, CDR1 is SGHRS and CDR2 is YFSETQ. The V end lost 0 bases, the J end lost 2 bases, and 9 bases lay between the germline ends. This CDR3 spans 14 amino acids. CDR3 amino acids: CASSLAGQTYEQYF. Written as DNA, the CDR3 is TGCGCCAGCAGCTTGGCCGGGCAGACCTACGAGCAGTACTTC. The whole variable domain, remainder taken from reference TRBV5-1 and TRBJ2-7, is KAGVTQTPRYLIKTRGQQVTLSCSPISGHRSVSWYQQTPGQGLQFLFEYFSETQRNKGNFPGRFSGRQFSNSRSEMNVSTLELGDSALYLCASSLAGQTYEQYFGPGTRLTVT.

This chain uses TRBV7-2 with TRBJ2-5; 7 positions match TRBD1. The CDR3 is 15 amino acids. Germline CDR1 is SGHTA and CDR2 is FQGNSA. The V gene end was trimmed by 3 bases and the J gene end by 3 bases; junction bases not matched to a gene: 7. CDR3 loop: CASSFFGGQKETQYF. Written as DNA, the CDR3 is TGTGCCAGCAGCTTTTTTGGGGGACAGAAAGAGACCCAGTACTTC.

The rearrangement links TRBV6-5 to TRBJ1-1; D is ambiguous. V gave up 5 bases and J gave up 5 bases, with 12 bases separating them. CDR3 length: 13 amino acids. Germline CDR1 is MNHEY and CDR2 is SVGAGI. The CDR3 spells CASSPLARTEAFF. In DNA, the CDR3 is TGTGCCAGCAGTCCACTCGCCCGTACTGAAGCTTTCTTT.

Written as DNA, the CDR3 is TGTGCCAGCAGCTTAGACAGCAGGGTGAGGTACAATGAGCAGTTCTTC. As protein: CASSLDSRVRYNEQFF. The chain joins TRBV11-3 to TRBJ2-1, with D maybe TRBD1 (5 bases). The CDR3 totals 16 residues. Germline V lookup: CDR1 SGHNT, CDR2 YENEEA. V gave up 0 bases and J gave up 4 bases, with 13 bases separating them.

This clone was observed a handful of times. V usage is TRBV27 and J usage is TRBJ2-7, with D perhaps being TRBD1 or TRBD2 (5 bases each). V gave up 5 bases and J gave up 6 bases, with 14 bases separating them. Germline V gives CDR1 MNHEY, CDR2 SMNVEV (reference sequence). This CDR3 spans 13 amino acids. CDR3 residues: CASSPGTPVEQYF. The CDR3 DNA reads TGTGCCAGCAGTCCGGGGACGCCTGTCGAGCAGTACTTC.

The V gene is TRBV21-1, the J gene TRBJ2-7; TRBD2 is taken as the D call from the table, unchecked against the DNA. TRBV21-1 is a pseudogene locus. This CDR3 is 19 amino acids long. CDR3 nucleotides: TGTGCCACCATAAAGCCCTTTCGCGGGAGGGCCCCGCGCTCCTACGAGCAGTACTTC. The encoded protein is CATIKPFRGRAPRSYEQYF.

V usage is TRBV7-3 and J usage is TRBJ2-2, with unresolved D. Germline CDR1 is SGHTA and CDR2 is FQGTGA. V was clipped by 10 bases and J by 3 bases, with 12 bases between them. The CDR3 length is 13 residues. CDR3 coding DNA: TGTGCCACCAACGAAGACGACACCGGGGAGCTGTTTTTT. Protein sequence: CATNEDDTGELFF.

This sequence joins TRBV6-1 and TRBJ2-7; D is ambiguous. CDR1 and CDR2 (germline): MNHNS, SASEGT. Trimming took 6 bases from V and 2 from J, leaving 8 bases between them. The CDR3 is made up of 12 amino acids. CDR3 protein: CASSPRAYEQYF. For the CDR3, the DNA is TGTGCCAGCAGCCCAAGGGCCTACGAGCAGTACTTC.

The chain joins TRBV7-2 to TRBJ2-7; D gene ambiguous. Trimming left V 2 bases short and J 0 bases short, with 14 bases between. Germline CDR1 and CDR2: SGHTA and FQGNSA. The CDR3 runs 16 residues. The CDR3 region is CASSLRVGLSSYEQYF. In DNA form, the CDR3 reads TGTGCCAGCAGCTTAAGGGTTGGTCTCAGCTCCTACGAGCAGTACTTC.

This chain joins TRBV29-1 and TRBJ2-7; TRBD1 matches 7 bases. Germline lookup yields CDR1 SQVTM and CDR2 ANQGSEA. This CDR3 comprises 13 residues. V lost 4 bases, J lost 1 base, and 4 bases stayed unmatched. The CDR3 spells CSVVETGSYEQYF. CDR3 nucleotides: TGCAGCGTTGTAGAGACAGGGTCCTACGAGCAGTACTTC.